The source of this T cell receptor (beta chain) is a study of PD-1 blockade in classical Hodgkin lymphoma. Whole-study results and caveats: By C4D1, diversity of CD4+ TCRs had risen significantly, whereas that of CD8+ TCRs had not. Patients who responded completely had about the same baseline diversity as newly diagnosed patients. Reported baseline diversity: healthy donors highest, relapsed/refractory patients lowest.

The repertoire was sequenced with immunoSEQ multiplex PCR; TCRdb's copy has only in-frame clones and lacks some. The table includes tens of thousands of clones, about 89% detected once. Of note for this clone: Its matching antigen is unknown.

The CDR3 sequence is 15 residues long. The ends were cut back, 8 bases at V and 0 bases at J, with 14 bases in the middle. Germline loops: CDR1 SSHAT, CDR2 FNYEAQ (reference sequence). The time point is: cycle 4 day 1 (C4D1), after around six weeks of nivolumab. Every one of the patients relapsed after autologous stem cell transplantation (brentuximab vedotin exposure was variable). The clonotype originates from a human donor with classical Hodgkin lymphoma. The material was peripheral blood mononuclear cells (PBMCs), obtained before the fourth cycle of nivolumab. The V gene is TRBV7-7, the J gene TRBJ2-1, with D perhaps TRBD1 or TRBD2 (5 bases each). In DNA form, the CDR3 reads TGTGCCAGCTCTACCGGGACGAGCTCCTACAATGAGCAGTTCTTC. Amino acids: CASSTGTSSYNEQFF.